The T cell receptor beta chain under discussion was sequenced for a study of T cells in Graves' hyperthyroidism and ophthalmopathy. The overall study: Blood from the periphery was taken at initial diagnosis, before any treatment. Findings of the study overall: Also found in blood were most expanded thyroid clonotypes above 0.001. The authors' 13 V-J model separated ophthalmopathy from stable hyperthyroidism.

RNA transcripts gave rise to amplified TCR beta CDR3 regions. The HTBI primer set drove a first-round RT-PCR of the TCR CDR3. Via MiXCR, TCRdb re-called the multiplex PCR reads, giving one row per CDR3 protein. The sample records nearly 750,000 distinct CDR3 sequences, under 45% being singletons. These patients, aged 18 to 65, had recently diagnosed hyperthyroidism lasting under 2 months. On this clonotype: Its antigen is unknown.

CDR3 length: 15 residues. Trimming cost V 5 bases and J 6 bases, with 16 bases left between them. Germline V gene lookup returns CDR1 SGHTA and CDR2 FQGNSA. The receptor's source is a woman aged 40 to 50 with Graves' hyperthyroidism. The rearrangement links TRBV7-2 to TRBJ2-2, with D tentatively TRBD2 (5 bases). Material for sequencing was blood. CDR3 sequence: CASSPDTSWAGELFF. In nucleotides, the CDR3 is TGTGCCAGCAGCCCGGATACTAGTTGGGCCGGGGAGCTGTTTTTT.